The next 21 T cell receptor beta chains were all read from a single sample in a study of T cells after posttransplantation cyclophosphamide. Assay: immunoSEQ multiplex PCR; the TCRdb copy retains only in-frame clones and omits some. This sample has 15,000 to 20,000 clones; 75% to 90% occur once, and the top ten carry about 30%. Control samples came 1 year after myeloablative marrow transplants with methotrexate plus calcineurin inhibitor. The sample here was PBMCs, taken after allogeneic stem cell transplant with calcineurin inhibitor and methotrexate. Every receptor here comes from a female patient aged 18 to 35 who received an allogeneic stem cell transplant from an unrelated donor, was CMV-positive, and had acute and chronic GVHD. Some T cells may be transferred from the graft donor.

This clone was detected a few times. The chain uses TRBV7-9 and TRBJ1-1, with TRBD1 as a possible D gene (5 bases). This CDR3 contains 13 residues. The V end was cut by 2 bases, the J end by 11 bases, with 15 bases between. CDR1 is SEHNR, CDR2 FQNEAQ, per germline (reference sequence). The CDR3 loop is CASSLKGLRKAFF. CDR3 in DNA: TGTGCCAGCAGCTTAAAGGGACTGAGGAAGGCTTTCTTT.

This chain links TRBV16 with TRBJ1-1; D is unclear. Germline loops: CDR1 KGHSY, CDR2 FQNENV. The CDR3 is 13 residues long. The V and J ends lost 0 bases and 4 bases respectively, with 6 bases between them. CDR3 protein: CASSQSMSTEAFF. DNA for the CDR3: TGTGCCAGCAGCCAATCCATGAGCACTGAAGCTTTCTTT. The full variable domain, in which reference TRBV16 and TRBJ1-1 provide the parts outside the CDR3, is GEEVAQTPKHLVRGEGQKAKLYCAPIKGHSYVFWYQQVLKNEFKFLISFQNENVFDETGMPKERFSAKCLPNSPCSLEIQATKLEDSAVYFCASSQSMSTEAFFGQGTRLTVV.

The chain uses TRBV19 and TRBJ2-1; 7 nucleotides line up with TRBD1. Germline-derived CDR1 and CDR2 are LNHDA and SQIVND (reference sequence). The CDR3 sequence is 17 residues long. Trimming removed 3 bases from V and 0 bases from J; junction bases left unmatched: 8. The DNA of the CDR3 is TGTGCCAGTAGTATTTGGCAGGGGGTCAGCTCCTACAATGAGCAGTTCTTC. Translating gives CASSIWQGVSSYNEQFF.

The chain recombines TRBV28 with TRBJ2-5; TRBD1 matches 7 bases. The V gene's germline CDR1 is MDHEN and CDR2 SYDVKM. This CDR3 is built from 17 residues. Trimming cost V 7 bases and J 0 bases; bases outside gene matches: 14. The CDR3 protein is CASTTLTPTGYQETQYF. In nucleotides, the CDR3 is TGTGCCAGCACCACACTAACTCCGACAGGGTACCAAGAGACCCAGTACTTC.

This CDR3 reads CASSFRETQYF. The CDR3 region has the DNA TGTGCCAGCAGCTTCCGAGAGACCCAGTACTTC. The genes are TRBV5-4 and TRBJ2-5; no clear D. Germline CDR1 reads SGHNT; CDR2 reads YYREEE (reference sequence). The V gene lost 2 bases and the J gene lost 4 bases, with 3 bases spanning the gap. The CDR3 runs to 11 residues.

This clone was seen a few times. The genes are TRBV6-1 and TRBJ2-7; 8 bases match TRBD2. Per the germline V gene, CDR1 is MNHNS and CDR2 is SASEGT. Trimming at V came to 3 bases and at J to 6 bases, leaving 13 bases not matched to a gene. The CDR3 extends over 16 amino acids. The CDR3 region is CASSDLFSGILGEQYF. Here the CDR3 DNA reads TGTGCCAGCAGTGATCTTTTTAGCGGGATTCTAGGCGAGCAGTACTTC.

This clone was seen more than once but under ten times. This chain joins TRBV5-4 and TRBJ2-6, with 14 bases lining up with TRBD2. This CDR3 has 18 amino acids. V shed 4 bases, J shed 4 bases, and the junction held 7 bases outside the gene matches. The V gene's germline CDR1 is SGHNT and CDR2 YYREEE (reference sequence). CDR3 loop: CASSRLAGGRMGANVLTF. CDR3 in DNA: TGTGCCAGCAGCAGACTAGCGGGAGGGCGAATGGGGGCCAACGTCCTGACTTTC.

The CDR3 region is CASSLGLHISGANVLTF. The CDR3 coding sequence is TGTGCCAGCAGCTTGGGACTACATATCTCTGGGGCCAACGTCCTGACTTTC. V and J are TRBV5-8 and TRBJ2-6, with D possibly TRBD2 on 5 matching bases. The CDR3 covers 17 residues. V was pared by 0 bases and J by 0 bases, with 10 bases between. Germline V gene lookup returns CDR1 SGHTS and CDR2 YDEGEE.

The chain recombines TRBV6-5 with TRBJ2-7; 10 nucleotides match TRBD1. V lost 7 bases to trimming and J lost 3 bases; unmatched junction nucleotides: 9. Germline V CDR1 and CDR2: MNHEY, SVGAGI. This CDR3 is built from 15 residues. The CDR3 protein is CASKRERTGGYEQYF. The CDR3 DNA reads as TGTGCCAGCAAAAGGGAGAGGACAGGGGGCTACGAGCAGTACTTC.

A few counts support this clone. This chain connects TRBV7-9 to TRBJ1-1; 7 positions agree with TRBD1. This CDR3 is built from 11 residues. Germline CDR1 is SEHNR and CDR2 is FQNEAQ (reference sequence). V trimming: 5 bases; J trimming: 7 bases; junction bases outside the gene matches: 1. CDR3 loop: CASSGDSEAFF. In DNA form, the CDR3 reads TGTGCCAGCAGCGGGGACAGTGAAGCTTTCTTT.

The chain carries TRBV5-1 and TRBJ2-3; TRBD2 agrees at 10 bases. The CDR3 spans 17 residues. CDR1 is SGHRS and CDR2 is YFSETQ in the germline V gene. The ends lost 4 bases at V and 4 bases at J; junction bases unmatched: 12. CDR3 region: CASSPDQLAGGSDTQYF. CDR3 sequence (DNA): TGCGCCAGCAGCCCAGACCAGTTAGCGGGAGGATCAGATACGCAGTATTTT.

This clone was observed a single time. V and J are TRBV19 and TRBJ2-2; 11 positions match TRBD1. Germline trimming cut 10 bases from V and 8 bases from J; bases unmatched to any gene: 9. Germline CDR1 is LNHDA and CDR2 is SQIVND (reference sequence). CDR3 length: 14 residues. CDR3 loop: CATNGQGARGELFF. CDR3 nucleotide sequence: TGTGCCACTAACGGACAGGGGGCAAGAGGGGAGCTGTTTTTT.

The CDR3 DNA reads as TGTGCCAGCAGTTTTGTCTCTCTAGCGGGAGAGGAGGAGACCCAGTACTTC. Its translation is CASSFVSLAGEEETQYF. The chain links TRBV28 to TRBJ2-5, with 10 positions matching TRBD2. The CDR3 spans 17 residues. Germline V gene sequence: CDR1 MDHEN, CDR2 SYDVKM. The trim removed 3 bases at V and 5 bases at J, leaving 12 bases unmatched.

V usage is TRBV28 and J usage is TRBJ2-4; 7 bases line up with TRBD2. This CDR3 spans 14 amino acids. V shed 2 bases and J 8 bases; nucleotides not matched to a gene: 6. Germline V gene data show CDR1 as MDHEN and CDR2 as SYDVKM. CDR3 region: CASSLVAGRDIQYF. The CDR3 DNA reads as TGTGCCAGCAGTTTAGTGGCAGGGAGGGACATTCAGTACTTC.

This clone was recorded a few times. The chain couples TRBV14 to TRBJ2-6; TRBD1 matches 9 bases. V lost 4 bases to trimming and J lost 0 bases; unmatched junction nucleotides: 4. The CDR3 has 17 amino acids. The germline V gene has CDR1 SGHDN and CDR2 FVKESK. The CDR3 region is CASSRGQGISGANVLTF. CDR3 in DNA: TGTGCCAGCAGCCGCGGACAGGGGATCTCTGGGGCCAACGTCCTGACTTTC.

The chain links TRBV6-5 to TRBJ2-7; the D gene is possibly TRBD2 (5 bases). V was shortened by 6 bases and J by 2 bases, with 14 bases between the two germline ends. CDR1 and CDR2 from the germline V gene are MNHEY and SVGAGI. The CDR3 extends over 14 amino acids. CDR3 nucleotide sequence: TGTGCCAGCAGAGGACTGGACTCTGCCTACGAGCAGTACTTC. It is translated as CASRGLDSAYEQYF.

The chain recombines TRBV5-6 with TRBJ2-2, with 11 bases fitting TRBD2. The germline V gene encodes CDR1 SGHDT and CDR2 YYEEEE. This CDR3 has 17 amino acids. The V and J ends lost 0 bases and 0 bases, in that order; junction bases with no gene match: 1. CDR3 sequence (DNA): TGTGCCAGCAGCTTGGCGACTAGCGGGGCGAACACCGGGGAGCTGTTTTTT. Amino acid sequence: CASSLATSGANTGELFF.

This clone has more than one count but fewer than ten. The genes are TRBV11-2 and TRBJ1-1; 11 nucleotides align to TRBD1. This CDR3 spans 16 amino acids. Unmatched junction bases numbered 5, after V lost 5 bases and J lost 0 bases. Germline lookup yields CDR1 SGHAT and CDR2 FQNNGV. The CDR3 reads CASSRTGGRMNTEAFF. CDR3 coding DNA: TGTGCCAGCAGCCGGACAGGGGGCCGCATGAACACTGAAGCTTTCTTT.

The gene calls are TRBV7-2 and TRBJ2-3; the match to TRBD2 covers 10 bases. V was pared by 2 bases and J by 1 base, with 0 bases of the junction left unmatched. Germline lookup yields CDR1 SGHTA and CDR2 FQGNSA. CDR3 length: 15 amino acids. CDR3 DNA sequence: TGTGCCAGCAGCTTACTAGCGGGGGGCACAGATACGCAGTATTTT. This codes for CASSLLAGGTDTQYF.

The rearrangement uses TRBV7-9 and TRBJ1-3, with a tentative D call TRBD1 (5 bases). V was trimmed by 3 bases and J by 8 bases, leaving 14 bases between them. Germline V CDR1 and CDR2: SEHNR, FQNEAQ (reference sequence). The CDR3 is made up of 14 amino acids. The CDR3 DNA follows: TGTGCCAGCAGCTTTAGTAGGGGAGGAGACACCATATATTTT. It specifies CASSFSRGGDTIYF. Full variable domain (missing parts from reference TRBV7-9 and TRBJ1-3): DTGVSQNPRHKITKRGQNVTFRCDPISEHNRLYWYRQTLGQGPEFLTYFQNEAQLEKSRLLSDRFSAERPKGSFSTLEIQRTEQGDSAMYLCASSFSRGGDTIYFGEGSWLTVV.

Here the CDR3 DNA reads TGCAGCGTCCAACAGGGAACCGCTGAAAAACTGTTTTTT. Translation gives CSVQQGTAEKLFF. V usage is TRBV29-1 and J usage is TRBJ1-4; D is possibly TRBD1 (6 bases). Per germline, CDR1 SQVTM and CDR2 ANQGSEA. With 6 bases removed from V and 7 bases from J, the gap between germline ends came to 15 bases. The CDR3 is made up of 13 amino acids.